Included here is one T cell receptor (beta chain) sequence, with context. No antigen is known for it. Germline CDR1 and CDR2: SGHKS and YYEKEE (reference sequence). The CDR3 consists of 14 residues. The ends were cut back, 1 base at V and 2 bases at J, with 10 bases in the middle. The sample belongs to a study of shared clonotypes between healthy human individuals. The repertoire was sequenced with immunoSEQ multiplex PCR; TCRdb's copy has only in-frame clones and lacks some. The table includes about 1.5 million clones, under 99% detected once. Study-wide results and caveats: With a handful of donors compared, roughly 4.9% of naive CD4 clonotypes were shared.

The sequencing sample was made of naive CD4+ T cells sorted from blood. Subset in this sample: CD45RA+ positively selected. This chain uses TRBV5-5 with TRBJ2-7; D might be TRBD2 (6 bases). This receptor was identified in a man younger than 45 in good health. This CDR3 reads CASSLTGTPYEQYF. CDR3 nucleotide sequence: TGTGCCAGCAGCTTGACCGGGACTCCCTACGAGCAGTACTTC.